This T cell receptor (beta chain) originates from a study of T cells expressing NK-cell markers. Study background: In the group of eight sequenced donors, seven were HCMV-seropositive and one was seronegative. Study-level findings and limits: In 5 to 7 donors, dominant NKG2C+ clonotypes were about 1.0-7.0% of CD8+ T cells. These same clonotypes (in a handful of donors) also led the CD3+CD56-NKG2C+ fraction.

Concerning this clonotype: Its antigen remains unidentified.

This CDR3 region has 16 residues. Per germline, CDR1 SEHNR and CDR2 FQNEAQ (reference sequence). TCRdb reanalyzed the 5' RACE reads and collapses them to one entry per CDR3 protein, without DNA. This sample's clone table lists some 340,000 distinct CDR3 sequences. This chain joins TRBV7-9 and TRBJ2-7; TCRdb's assignment of TRBD1 cannot be checked, as there is no DNA. The sequence was collected from a man between 18 and 69 years old in good health. Specimen: blood T cells: a sorted CD56 or NKG2C T cell subset, CD4+ or CD8+ T cells, or bulk PBMC T cells (not recorded which). The CDR3 sequence is CASSPQGARGFYEQYF.